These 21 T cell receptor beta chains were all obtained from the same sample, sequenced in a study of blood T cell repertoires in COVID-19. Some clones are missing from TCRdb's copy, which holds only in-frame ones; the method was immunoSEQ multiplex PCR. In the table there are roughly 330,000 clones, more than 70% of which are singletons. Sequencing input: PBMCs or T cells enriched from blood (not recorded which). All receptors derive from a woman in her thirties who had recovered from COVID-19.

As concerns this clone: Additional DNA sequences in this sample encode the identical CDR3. This chain's CDR3 is CASSFMNTEAFF. The CDR3 DNA follows: TGTGCCAGCAGTTTTATGAACACTGAAGCTTTCTTT. J is TRBJ1-1 and V is TRBV12-3 or TRBV12-4; no clear D gene. V lost 3 bases to trimming and J lost 0 bases, with 2 bases between them. The CDR3 has 12 amino acids.

The CDR3 spells CASSWEGGELFF. CDR3 DNA sequence: TGTGCCAGCAGTTGGGAGGGCGGGGAGCTGTTTTTT. This chain joins TRBV12-3 or TRBV12-4 and TRBJ2-2; 7 bases match TRBD2. This CDR3 is 12 amino acids long. V shed 4 bases and J 7 bases; nucleotides not matched to a gene: 0.

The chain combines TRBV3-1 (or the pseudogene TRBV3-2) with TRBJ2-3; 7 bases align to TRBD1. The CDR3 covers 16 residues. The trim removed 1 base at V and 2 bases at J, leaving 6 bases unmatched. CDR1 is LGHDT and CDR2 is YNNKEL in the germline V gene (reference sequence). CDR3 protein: CASSQVVQGPTDTQYF. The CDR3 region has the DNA TGTGCCAGCAGCCAAGTGGTACAGGGGCCCACAGATACGCAGTATTTT.

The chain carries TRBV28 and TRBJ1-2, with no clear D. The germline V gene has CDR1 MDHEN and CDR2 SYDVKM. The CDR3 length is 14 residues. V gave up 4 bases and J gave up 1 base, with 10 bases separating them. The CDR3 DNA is TGTGCCAGCAGTTCAGGAGGACTTAACTATGGCTACACCTTC. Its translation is CASSSGGLNYGYTF.

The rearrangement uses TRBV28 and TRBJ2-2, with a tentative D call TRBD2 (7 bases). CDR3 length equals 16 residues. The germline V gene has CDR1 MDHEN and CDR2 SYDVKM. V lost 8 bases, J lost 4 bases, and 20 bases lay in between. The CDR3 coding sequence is TGTGCCAGCTGGTCTCGGGGGGCCGAGGGCACCGGGGAGCTGTTTTTT. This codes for CASWSRGAEGTGELFF.

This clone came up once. This chain's CDR3 is CASSSYGSQETQYF. The CDR3 nucleotides are TGTGCCAGCAGCTCGTACGGGTCCCAAGAGACCCAGTACTTC. V is TRBV11-2 and J is TRBJ2-5; D is undetermined. V was clipped by 4 bases and J by 1 base, with 10 bases between them. The CDR3 runs 14 residues. Germline CDR1 SGHAT, CDR2 FQNNGV.

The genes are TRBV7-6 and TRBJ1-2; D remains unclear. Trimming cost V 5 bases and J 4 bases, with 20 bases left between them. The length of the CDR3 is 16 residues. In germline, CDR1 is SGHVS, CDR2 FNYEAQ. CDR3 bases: TGTGCCAGCAGCAATCAAAGTACCGGGATCCTCTATGGCTACACCTTC. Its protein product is CASSNQSTGILYGYTF.

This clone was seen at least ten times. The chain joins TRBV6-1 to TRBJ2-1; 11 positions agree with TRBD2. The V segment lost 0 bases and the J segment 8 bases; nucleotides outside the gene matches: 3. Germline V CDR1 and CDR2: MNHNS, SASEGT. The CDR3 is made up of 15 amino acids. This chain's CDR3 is CASSEASGGAHEQFF. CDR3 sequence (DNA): TGTGCCAGCAGTGAAGCTAGCGGGGGGGCGCATGAGCAGTTCTTC.

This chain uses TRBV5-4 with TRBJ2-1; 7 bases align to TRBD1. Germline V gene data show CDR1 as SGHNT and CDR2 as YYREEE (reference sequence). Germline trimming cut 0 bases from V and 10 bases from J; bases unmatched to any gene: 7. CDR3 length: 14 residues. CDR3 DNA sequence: TGTGCCAGCAGCTTGGTGAACAGGGGTAGCGAGCAGTTCTTC. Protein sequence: CASSLVNRGSEQFF.

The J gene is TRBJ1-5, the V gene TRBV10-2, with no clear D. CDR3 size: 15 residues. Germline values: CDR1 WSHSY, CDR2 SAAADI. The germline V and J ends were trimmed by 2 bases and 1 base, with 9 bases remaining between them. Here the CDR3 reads CASSEPGGSNQPQHF. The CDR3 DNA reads TGCGCCAGCAGTGAGCCGGGCGGGAGCAATCAGCCCCAGCATTTT.

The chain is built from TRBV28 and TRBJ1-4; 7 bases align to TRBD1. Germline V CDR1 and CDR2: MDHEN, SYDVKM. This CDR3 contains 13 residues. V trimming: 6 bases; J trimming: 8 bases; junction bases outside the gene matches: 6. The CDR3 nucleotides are TGTGCCAGCAGGACAGGGATTGAGGAAAAACTGTTTTTT. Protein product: CASRTGIEEKLFF. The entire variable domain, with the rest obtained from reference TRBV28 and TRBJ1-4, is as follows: DVKVTQSSRYLVKRTGEKVFLECVQDMDHENMFWYRQDPGLGLRLIYFSYDVKMKEKGDIPEGYSVSREKKERFSLILESASTNQTSMYLCASRTGIEEKLFFGSGTQLSVL.

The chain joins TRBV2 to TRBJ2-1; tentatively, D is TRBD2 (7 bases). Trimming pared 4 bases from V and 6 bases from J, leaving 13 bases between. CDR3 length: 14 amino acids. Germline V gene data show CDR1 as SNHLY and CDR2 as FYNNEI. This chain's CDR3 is CASSGAGATNEQFF. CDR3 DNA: TGTGCCAGCAGTGGGGCGGGGGCTACCAATGAGCAGTTCTTC.

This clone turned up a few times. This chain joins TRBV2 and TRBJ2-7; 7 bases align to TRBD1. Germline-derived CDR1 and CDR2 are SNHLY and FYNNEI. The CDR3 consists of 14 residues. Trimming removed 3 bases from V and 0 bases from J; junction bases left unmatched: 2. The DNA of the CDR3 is TGTGCCAGCAGTGATCAGGGGGACTCCTACGAGCAGTACTTC. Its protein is CASSDQGDSYEQYF.

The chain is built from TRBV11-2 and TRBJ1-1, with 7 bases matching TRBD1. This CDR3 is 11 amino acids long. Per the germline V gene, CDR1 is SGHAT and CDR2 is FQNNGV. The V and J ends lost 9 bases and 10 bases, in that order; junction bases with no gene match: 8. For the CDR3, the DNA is TGTGCCAGTATGGCGACAGGGAGAGCTTTCTTT. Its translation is CASMATGRAFF. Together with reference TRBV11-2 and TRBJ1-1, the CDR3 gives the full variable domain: EAGVAQSPRYKIIEKRQSVAFWCNPISGHATLYWYQQILGQGPKLLIQFQNNGVVDDSQLPKDRFSAERLKGVDSTLKIQPAKLEDSAVYLCASMATGRAFFGQGTRLTVV.

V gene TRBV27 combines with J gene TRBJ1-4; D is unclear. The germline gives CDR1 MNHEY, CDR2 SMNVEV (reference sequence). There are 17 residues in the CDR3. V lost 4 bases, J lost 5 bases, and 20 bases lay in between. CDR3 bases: TGTGCCAGCAGTTCCCTGCCCCCGTTGGTCCGGAATGAAAAACTGTTTTTT. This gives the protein CASSSLPPLVRNEKLFF.

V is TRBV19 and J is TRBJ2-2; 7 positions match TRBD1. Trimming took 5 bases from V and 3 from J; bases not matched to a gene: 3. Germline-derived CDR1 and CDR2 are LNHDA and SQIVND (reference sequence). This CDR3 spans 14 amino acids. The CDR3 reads CASSLQGYTGELFF. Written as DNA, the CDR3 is TGTGCCAGTAGTCTACAGGGGTACACCGGGGAGCTGTTTTTT.

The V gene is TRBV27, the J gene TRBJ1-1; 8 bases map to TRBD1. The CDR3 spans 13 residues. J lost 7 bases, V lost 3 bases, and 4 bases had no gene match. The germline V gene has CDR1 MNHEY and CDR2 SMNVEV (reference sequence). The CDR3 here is CASSFWGTGEAFF. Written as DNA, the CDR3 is TGTGCCAGCAGTTTTTGGGGGACAGGTGAAGCTTTCTTT.

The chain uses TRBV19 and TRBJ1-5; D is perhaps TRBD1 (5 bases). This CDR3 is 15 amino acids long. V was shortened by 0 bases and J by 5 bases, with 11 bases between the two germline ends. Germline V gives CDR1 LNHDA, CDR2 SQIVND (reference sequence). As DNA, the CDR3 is TGTGCCAGTAGTATAGACAGGGATAGGGATCAGCCCCAGCATTTT. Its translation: CASSIDRDRDQPQHF.

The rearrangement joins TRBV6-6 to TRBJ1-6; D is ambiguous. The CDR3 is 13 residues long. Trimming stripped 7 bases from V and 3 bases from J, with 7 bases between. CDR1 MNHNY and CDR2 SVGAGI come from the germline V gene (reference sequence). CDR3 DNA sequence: TGTGCCAGCACCCAGATCTATAATTCACCCCTCCACTTT. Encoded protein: CASTQIYNSPLHF.

For the CDR3, the DNA is TGTGCCAGCAGCTTAAAGCCGGGGTCTGGAAACACCATATATTTT. Translation: CASSLKPGSGNTIYF. The chain carries TRBV5-4 and TRBJ1-3; D is undetermined. V lost 2 bases, J lost 1 base, and 10 bases lay in between. Germline CDR1 is SGHNT and CDR2 is YYREEE (reference sequence). The CDR3 covers 15 residues.

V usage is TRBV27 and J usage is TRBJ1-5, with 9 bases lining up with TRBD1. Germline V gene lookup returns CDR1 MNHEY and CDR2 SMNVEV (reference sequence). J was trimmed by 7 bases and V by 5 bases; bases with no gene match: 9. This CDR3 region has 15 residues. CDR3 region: CASSPGTGRNQPQHF. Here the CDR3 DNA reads TGTGCCAGCAGTCCCGGGACAGGGAGGAACCAGCCCCAGCATTTT.